Described below is a single T cell receptor (beta chain) sequence and its context. These data come from a study of blood T cell repertoires in COVID-19. Study as a whole: T cells, B-cell-depleted T cells, or PBMCs supplied cDNA or gDNA.

The CDR3 sequence is 15 residues long. In germline, CDR1 is SGHTA, CDR2 FQGNSA. Between the trimmed V and J ends, which lost 1 base and 13 bases, there was a span of 22 bases. Original analysis: Amplified reference gene primers provided the basis for estimating nucleated cell counts. Only in-frame clones appear in the TCRdb table, and some are missing; sequencing was by immunoSEQ multiplex PCR. V and J calls and clone size are given by that table; D and trimming were obtained from the DNA. Found here are around 250,000 clones, roughly 90% of them singletons; the top ten hold about 0.65%. The TCR comes from a human donor in a cohort sampled during active COVID-19. The V call is TRBV7-2, the J call TRBJ1-2; D perhaps matches TRBD1 (5 bases). Source material: peripheral blood. The CDR3 bases are TGTGCCAGCAGCTTAGTCGTTCTTCCGTATGGGGCTACCACCTTC. This translates into CASSLVVLPYGATTF.